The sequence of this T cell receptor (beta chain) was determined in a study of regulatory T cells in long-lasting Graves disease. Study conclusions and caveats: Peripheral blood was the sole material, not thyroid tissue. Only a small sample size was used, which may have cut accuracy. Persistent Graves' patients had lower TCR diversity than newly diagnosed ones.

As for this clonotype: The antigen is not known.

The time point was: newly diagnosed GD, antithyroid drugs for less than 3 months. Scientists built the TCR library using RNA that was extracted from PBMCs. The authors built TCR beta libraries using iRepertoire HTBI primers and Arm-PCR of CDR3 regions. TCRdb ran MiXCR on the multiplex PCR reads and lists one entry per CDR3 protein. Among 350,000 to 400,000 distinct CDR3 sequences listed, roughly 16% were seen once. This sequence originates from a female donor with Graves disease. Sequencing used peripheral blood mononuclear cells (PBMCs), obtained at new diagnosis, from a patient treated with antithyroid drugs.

The CDR3 region has the DNA TGTGCCAGCACGGGGGACTCTGGGGCCAACGTCCTGACTTTC. Translated: CASTGDSGANVLTF. V gene TRBV2 combines with J gene TRBJ2-6, with D possibly TRBD2 on 6 matching bases. Trimming removed 7 bases from V and 0 bases from J, with 7 bases in between. Germline CDR1 and CDR2: SNHLY and FYNNEI. CDR3 size: 14 residues.